Listed here are 3 T cell receptor beta chains from one sample, sequenced in a study of cytomegalovirus exposure and HLA in healthy donors. The method was immunoSEQ multiplex PCR; TCRdb's version includes in-frame clones alone and lacks a portion of them. The sample has about 67,000 clones; approximately 94% are singletons. Sample: PBMCs. Source of these receptors: a woman aged 18-29 years in good health and CMV-seronegative.

The chain links TRBV5-1 to TRBJ1-1; TRBD1 matches 8 bases. J gave up 4 bases and V 5 bases, and 7 bases lay outside the gene matches. Germline CDR1 reads SGHRS; CDR2 reads YFSETQ. The CDR3 runs 14 residues. In DNA form, the CDR3 reads TGCGCCAGCAGGAGGCAGGGGGCTGTCACTGAAGCTTTCTTT. It yields the protein CASRRQGAVTEAFF.

The rearrangement links TRBV28 to TRBJ1-6; perhaps TRBD1 as D (5 bases). Germline V CDR1 and CDR2: MDHEN, SYDVKM. This CDR3 is built from 12 residues. V lost 3 bases to trimming and J lost 17 bases, with 14 bases between them. The CDR3: CASSLVTGDVHF. The CDR3 DNA is TGTGCCAGCAGTTTGGTAACAGGAGACGTCCACTTT.

The chain couples TRBV4-1 to TRBJ1-1; 7 bases align to TRBD1. Trimming cost V 3 bases and J 1 base; bases outside gene matches: 5. Germline lookup yields CDR1 MGHRA and CDR2 YSYEKL. The CDR3 spans 15 residues. The CDR3: CASSHPQGRNTEAFF. DNA of the CDR3: TGCGCCAGCAGCCACCCACAGGGGAGGAACACTGAAGCTTTCTTT.